This entry lists 15 T cell receptor beta chains sequenced from one sample in a study of control samples from healthy donors and cancer patients. Measured with immunoSEQ multiplex PCR; TCRdb has only the in-frame clones, and not every one. The sample lists about 55,000 clones; approximately 91% were seen once. The sample comprised blood. These receptors all stem from a man aged 45-65 years in good health.

The chain has TRBV30 and TRBJ1-5; TRBD1 is a possible D gene (5 bases). The CDR3 is 14 amino acids. CDR1 and CDR2 (germline): GTSNPN, SVGIG (reference sequence). Trimming left V 1 base short and J 2 bases short, with 9 bases between. The chain's CDR3 is CAWSGGGGNQPQHF. CDR3 coding DNA: TGTGCCTGGAGTGGGGGGGGTGGCAATCAGCCCCAGCATTTT.

The V call is TRBV10-3, the J call TRBJ2-3; weak D call: TRBD2 (5 bases). The germline gives CDR1 ENHRY, CDR2 SYGVKD. Trimming cost V 4 bases and J 5 bases, with 16 bases left between them. CDR3 length equals 15 residues. Here the CDR3 DNA reads TGTGCCATCAGTGTATCGGATGCCGGGGTAGATACGCAGTATTTT. It translates to CAISVSDAGVDTQYF.

This chain links TRBV5-1 with TRBJ2-3; D not certain. Germline V CDR1 and CDR2: SGHRS, YFSETQ. V lost 1 base and J lost 2, with 8 bases in between. The CDR3 totals 14 residues. CDR3 protein: CASSLRSNTDTQYF. As DNA, the CDR3 is TGCGCCAGCAGCTTGCGGTCTAACACAGATACGCAGTATTTT.

In nucleotides, the CDR3 is TGCGCCAGCAGCCCAGGTTTCGGGACAGGGGGTACCGGGGAGCTGTTTTTT. It specifies CASSPGFGTGGTGELFF. The rearrangement links TRBV5-1 to TRBJ2-2, with 11 bases matching TRBD1. The CDR3 consists of 17 residues. The J segment lost 5 bases and the V segment lost 4 bases, leaving 10 bases of the junction unmatched. CDR1 SGHRS and CDR2 YFSETQ come from the germline V gene.

The chain combines TRBV24-1 with TRBJ2-4; 11 bases are shared with TRBD1. Germline V CDR1 and CDR2: KGHDR, SFDVKD. The CDR3 has 14 amino acids. V shed 5 bases, J shed 9 bases, and the junction held 5 bases outside the gene matches. The CDR3 protein is CATSVSGQGGIQYF. In DNA form, the CDR3 reads TGTGCCACCAGTGTTTCGGGACAGGGGGGCATTCAGTACTTC.

The rearrangement uses TRBV11-1 and TRBJ1-4; D is possibly TRBD1 (5 bases). Germline assignment: CDR1 SGHAT and CDR2 FQDESV (reference sequence). V shed 6 bases and J shed 8 bases, with 19 bases lying between them. This CDR3 contains 15 residues. The CDR3 DNA follows: TGTGCCAGCAGAAAAGACAGTCAGCCCAGCGAAAAACTGTTTTTT. It is translated as CASRKDSQPSEKLFF.

The chain links TRBV3-1 (or the pseudogene TRBV3-2) to TRBJ2-5; D uncertain. CDR3 length equals 18 residues. Germline V gene lookup returns CDR1 LGHDT and CDR2 YNNKEL (reference sequence). The V and J ends lost 0 bases and 1 base respectively, with 18 bases between them. The CDR3, as DNA: TGTGCCAGCAGCCAAGACCTTTCGGCTATCAACCTCCAAGAGACCCAGTACTTC. It translates to CASSQDLSAINLQETQYF.

The rearrangement joins TRBV18 to TRBJ1-1; TRBD1 matches at 8 bases. The ends lost 5 bases at V and 5 bases at J; junction bases unmatched: 7. The germline CDR1 and CDR2 sequences are KGHSH and LQKENI. The length of the CDR3 is 14 residues. The CDR3, as DNA: TGTGCCAGCTCAGCGACAGGGGCAAGGACTGAAGCTTTCTTT. Translation gives CASSATGARTEAFF.

The rearrangement joins TRBV7-9 to TRBJ2-3; TRBD1 or TRBD2 may be the D gene (5 bases each). The length of the CDR3 is 13 residues. Germline CDR1 and CDR2: SEHNR and FQNEAQ (reference sequence). The V gene lost 5 bases and the J gene lost 6 bases, with 12 bases spanning the gap. For the CDR3, the DNA is TGTGCCAGCAGCGATATACGGGACGATACGCAGTATTTT. It is translated as CASSDIRDDTQYF.

This sequence joins TRBV5-4 and TRBJ2-3; 10 bases agree with TRBD2. CDR3 length equals 17 residues. The germline gives CDR1 SGHNT, CDR2 YYREEE (reference sequence). Trimming at V came to 4 bases and at J to 6 bases, leaving 14 bases not matched to a gene. CDR3 region: CASSAGTSDLSSDTQYF. The CDR3 region has the DNA TGTGCCAGCAGCGCAGGGACTAGCGACCTGAGCAGTGATACGCAGTATTTT.

V gene TRBV4-1 combines with J gene TRBJ2-4, with 8 nucleotides matching TRBD2. The CDR3 covers 14 residues. The ends lost 0 bases at V and 8 bases at J; junction bases unmatched: 3. CDR1 MGHRA and CDR2 YSYEKL come from the germline V gene. In DNA, the CDR3 is TGCGCCAGCAGCCAAGATAACGGGGGGGACATTCAGTACTTC. Its translation is CASSQDNGGDIQYF.

The gene calls are TRBV30 and TRBJ1-5, with a tentative D call TRBD1 (5 bases). Germline CDR1 GTSNPN, CDR2 SVGIG (reference sequence). Trimming shortened V by 3 bases and J by 1 base, and 13 bases separated the two germline ends. The CDR3 runs to 15 residues. CDR3 amino acids: CAWSSGTSSNQPQHF. In DNA, the CDR3 is TGTGCCTGGAGCTCCGGGACTTCGAGCAATCAGCCCCAGCATTTT. The full variable domain, in which reference TRBV30 and TRBJ1-5 provide the parts outside the CDR3, is SQTIHQWPATLVQPVGSPLSLECTVEGTSNPNLYWYRQAAGRGLQLLFYSVGIGQISSEVPQNLSASRPQDRQFILSSKKLLLSDSGFYLCAWSSGTSSNQPQHFGDGTRLSIL.

Written as DNA, the CDR3 is TGTGCCACCAGCAGGGACGACAGCTATCAGCCCCAGCATTTT. Its protein is CATSRDDSYQPQHF. This rearrangement joins TRBV15 to TRBJ1-5; the D gene is possibly TRBD1 (5 bases). Per germline, CDR1 LNHNV and CDR2 YYDKDF (reference sequence). CDR3 size: 14 residues. Trimming cost V 3 bases and J 5 bases, with 11 bases left between them. Combining the CDR3 with reference TRBV15 and TRBJ1-5 gives the whole variable domain DAMVIQNPRYQVTQFGKPVTLSCSQTLNHNVMYWYQQKSSQAPKLLFHYYDKDFNNEADTPDNFQSRRPNTSFCFLDIRSPGLGDTAMYLCATSRDDSYQPQHFGDGTRLSIL.

The chain couples TRBV18 to TRBJ2-3; weak D call: TRBD1 (5 bases). Trimming stripped 4 bases from V and 1 base from J, with 12 bases between. The CDR3 loop spans 15 amino acids. The germline CDR1 and CDR2 sequences are KGHSH and LQKENI. The CDR3 DNA reads TGTGCCAGCTCACTAGGGGCTGACCGCACAGATACGCAGTATTTT. This encodes CASSLGADRTDTQYF.

This sequence joins TRBV28 and TRBJ1-2, with a weak D call TRBD1 (5 bases). The CDR3 contains 14 residues. Germline V lookup: CDR1 MDHEN, CDR2 SYDVKM. The V gene lost 1 base and the J gene lost 2 bases, with 8 bases spanning the gap. The CDR3 reads CASSLSGLNYGYTF. The CDR3 coding sequence is TGTGCCAGCAGTTTATCAGGGTTAAACTATGGCTACACCTTC.